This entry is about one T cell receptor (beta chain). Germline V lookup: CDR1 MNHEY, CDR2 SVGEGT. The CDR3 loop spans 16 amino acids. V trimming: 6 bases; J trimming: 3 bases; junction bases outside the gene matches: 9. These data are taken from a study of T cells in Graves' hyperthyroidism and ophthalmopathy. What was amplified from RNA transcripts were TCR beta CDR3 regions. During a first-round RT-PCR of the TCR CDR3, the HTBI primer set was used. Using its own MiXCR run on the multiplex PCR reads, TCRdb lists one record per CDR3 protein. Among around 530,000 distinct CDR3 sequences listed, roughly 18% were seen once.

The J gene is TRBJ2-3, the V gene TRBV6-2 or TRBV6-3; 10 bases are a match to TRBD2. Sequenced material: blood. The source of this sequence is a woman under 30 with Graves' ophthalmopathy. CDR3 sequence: CASRAGLADATDTQYF. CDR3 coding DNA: TGTGCCAGCAGAGCAGGACTAGCGGACGCAACAGATACGCAGTATTTT.